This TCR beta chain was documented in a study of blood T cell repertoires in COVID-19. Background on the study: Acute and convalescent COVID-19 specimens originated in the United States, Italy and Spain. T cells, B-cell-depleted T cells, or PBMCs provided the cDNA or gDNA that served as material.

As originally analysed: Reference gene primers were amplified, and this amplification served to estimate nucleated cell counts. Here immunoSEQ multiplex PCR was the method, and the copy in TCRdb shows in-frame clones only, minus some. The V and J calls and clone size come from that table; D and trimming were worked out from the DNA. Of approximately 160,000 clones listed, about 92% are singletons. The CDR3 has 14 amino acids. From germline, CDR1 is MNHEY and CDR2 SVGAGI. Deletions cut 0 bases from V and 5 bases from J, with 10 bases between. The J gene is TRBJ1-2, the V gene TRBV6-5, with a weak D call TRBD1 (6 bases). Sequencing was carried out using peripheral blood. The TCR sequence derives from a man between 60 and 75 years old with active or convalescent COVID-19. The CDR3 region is CASSYSTRGYGYTF. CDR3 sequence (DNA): TGTGCCAGCAGTTACTCGACCAGGGGTTATGGCTACACCTTC.